This TCR beta chain was captured by sequencing in a study of blood T cell repertoires in COVID-19. Germline V gene lookup returns CDR1 SEHNR and CDR2 FQNEAQ (reference sequence). Between the trimmed V and J ends, which lost 2 bases and 2 bases, there was a span of 10 bases. This CDR3 contains 14 residues. Measured with immunoSEQ multiplex PCR; TCRdb has only the in-frame clones, and not every one. The table lists approximately 190,000 clones, less than 90% of them singletons. The chain uses TRBV7-9 and TRBJ2-7, with no clear D. Sequencing was carried out using PBMCs or T cells enriched from blood (not recorded which). This clonotype originated in a woman aged 25 to 39 who had been exposed to COVID-19. The CDR3 DNA is TGTGCCAGCAGCTTATTTACAGAAACCTACGAGCAGTACTTC. Translating gives CASSLFTETYEQYF.